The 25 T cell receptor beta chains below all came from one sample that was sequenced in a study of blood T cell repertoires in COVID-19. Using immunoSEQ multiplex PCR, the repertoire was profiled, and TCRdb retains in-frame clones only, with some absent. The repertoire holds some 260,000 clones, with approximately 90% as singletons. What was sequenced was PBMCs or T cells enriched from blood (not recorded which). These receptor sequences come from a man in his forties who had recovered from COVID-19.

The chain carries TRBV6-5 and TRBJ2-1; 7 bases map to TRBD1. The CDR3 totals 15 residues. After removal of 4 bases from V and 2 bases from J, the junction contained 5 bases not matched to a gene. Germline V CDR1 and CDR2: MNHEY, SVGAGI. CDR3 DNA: TGTGCCAGCAGTTCTGCGACAGGGCCCTACAATGAGCAGTTCTTC. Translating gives CASSSATGPYNEQFF.

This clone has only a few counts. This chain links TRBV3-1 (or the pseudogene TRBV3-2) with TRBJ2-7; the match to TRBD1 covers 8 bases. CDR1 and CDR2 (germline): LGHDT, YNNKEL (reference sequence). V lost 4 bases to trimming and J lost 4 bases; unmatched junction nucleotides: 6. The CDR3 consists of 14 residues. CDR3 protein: CASSRTGTGYEQYF. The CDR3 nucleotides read TGTGCCAGCAGCCGGACAGGGACGGGGTACGAGCAGTACTTC.

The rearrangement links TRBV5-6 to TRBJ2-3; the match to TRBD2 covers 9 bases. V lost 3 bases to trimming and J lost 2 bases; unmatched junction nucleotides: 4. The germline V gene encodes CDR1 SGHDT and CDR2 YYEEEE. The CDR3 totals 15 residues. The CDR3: CASSSLAGATDTQYF. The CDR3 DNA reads TGTGCCAGCAGCTCTTTAGCGGGAGCCACAGATACGCAGTATTTT. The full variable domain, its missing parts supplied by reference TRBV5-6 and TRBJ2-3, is DAGVTQSPTHLIKTRGQQVTLRCSPKSGHDTVSWYQQALGQGPQFIFQYYEEEERQRGNFPDRFSGHQFPNYSSELNVNALLLGDSALYLCASSSLAGATDTQYFGPGTRLTVL.

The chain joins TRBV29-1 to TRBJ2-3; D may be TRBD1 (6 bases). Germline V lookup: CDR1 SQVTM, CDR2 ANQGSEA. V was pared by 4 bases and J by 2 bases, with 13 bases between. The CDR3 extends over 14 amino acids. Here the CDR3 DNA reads TGCAGCGTTGGGACAGATTACCCCACAGATACGCAGTATTTT. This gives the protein CSVGTDYPTDTQYF.

CDR3: CAIRTSRETQYF. The CDR3 nucleotides read TGTGCCATCCGGACTAGCAGAGAGACCCAGTACTTC. The chain employs TRBV6-5 and TRBJ2-5; 8 bases line up with TRBD2. Looked up from germline, CDR1 is MNHEY and CDR2 is SVGAGI. With 10 bases clipped from V and 4 bases from J, the junction kept 5 bases outside the gene matches. This CDR3 contains 12 residues.

The CDR3 reads CASSPPFGTGFEAFF. The CDR3, as DNA: TGTGCCAGCAGTCCGCCATTCGGGACAGGGTTTGAAGCTTTCTTT. The chain employs TRBV28 and TRBJ1-1; 9 bases agree with TRBD1. Per germline, CDR1 MDHEN and CDR2 SYDVKM. This CDR3 region has 15 residues. Trimming took 5 bases from V and 7 from J; bases not matched to a gene: 11.

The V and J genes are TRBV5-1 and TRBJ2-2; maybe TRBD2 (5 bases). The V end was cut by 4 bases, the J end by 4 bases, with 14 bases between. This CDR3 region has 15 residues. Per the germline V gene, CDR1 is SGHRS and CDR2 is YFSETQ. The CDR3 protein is CASSRGTQSTGELFF. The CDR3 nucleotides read TGCGCCAGCAGCCGGGGAACACAAAGCACCGGGGAGCTGTTTTTT.

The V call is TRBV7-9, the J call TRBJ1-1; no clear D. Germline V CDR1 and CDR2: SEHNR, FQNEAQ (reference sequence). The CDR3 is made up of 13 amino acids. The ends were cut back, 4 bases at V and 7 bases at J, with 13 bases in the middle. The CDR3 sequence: CASSSKEFGEAFF. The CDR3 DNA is TGTGCCAGCAGCTCAAAAGAATTCGGTGAAGCTTTCTTT.

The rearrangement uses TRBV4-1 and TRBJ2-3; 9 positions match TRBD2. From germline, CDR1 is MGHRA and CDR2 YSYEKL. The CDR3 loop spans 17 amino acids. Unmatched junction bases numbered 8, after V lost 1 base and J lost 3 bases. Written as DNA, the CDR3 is TGCGCCAGCAGCCAAGGAGGGGCGGGAGGGCCAACAGATACGCAGTATTTT. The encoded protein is CASSQGGAGGPTDTQYF.

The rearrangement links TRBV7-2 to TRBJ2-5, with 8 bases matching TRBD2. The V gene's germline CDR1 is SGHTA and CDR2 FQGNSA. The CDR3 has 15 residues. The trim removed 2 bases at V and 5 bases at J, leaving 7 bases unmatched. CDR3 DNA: TGTGCCAGCAGCTTATGGGCGGGAGGTCTGGAGACCCAGTACTTC. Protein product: CASSLWAGGLETQYF.

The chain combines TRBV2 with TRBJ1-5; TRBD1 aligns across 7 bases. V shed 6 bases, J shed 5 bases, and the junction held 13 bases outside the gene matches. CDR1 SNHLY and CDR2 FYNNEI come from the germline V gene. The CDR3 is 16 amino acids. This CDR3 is CASRRTRGGGDQPQHF. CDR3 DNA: TGTGCCAGCAGAAGAACTAGAGGGGGCGGCGATCAGCCCCAGCATTTT.

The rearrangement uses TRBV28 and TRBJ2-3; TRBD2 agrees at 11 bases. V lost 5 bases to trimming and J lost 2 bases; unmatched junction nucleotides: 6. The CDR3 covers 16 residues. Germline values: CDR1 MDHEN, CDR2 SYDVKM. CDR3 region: CASSPTGLAATDTQYF. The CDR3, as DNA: TGTGCCAGCAGTCCTACGGGACTAGCGGCCACAGATACGCAGTATTTT.

CDR3 sequence (DNA): TGTGCCAGCAGTGAAGAGGGGCCGACAGGAGATACGCAGTATTTT. Its protein product is CASSEEGPTGDTQYF. This chain connects TRBV6-1 to TRBJ2-3; TRBD1 is a possible D gene (6 bases). Trimming took off 1 base at V and 5 bases at J, with 13 bases between the two ends. The germline V gene encodes CDR1 MNHNS and CDR2 SASEGT. The CDR3 has 15 amino acids.

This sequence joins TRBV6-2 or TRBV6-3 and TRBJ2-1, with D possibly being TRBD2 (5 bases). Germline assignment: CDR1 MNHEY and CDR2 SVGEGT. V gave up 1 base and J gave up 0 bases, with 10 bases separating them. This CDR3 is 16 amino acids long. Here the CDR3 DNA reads TGTGCCAGCAGTTACTTGGGAGTCAGCTCCTACAATGAGCAGTTCTTC. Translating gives CASSYLGVSSYNEQFF.

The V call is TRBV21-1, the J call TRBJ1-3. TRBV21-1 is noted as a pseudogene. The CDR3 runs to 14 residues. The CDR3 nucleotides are TGTGCCAGCAGCAAAGTGACCACGGGGGACACCATATATTTT. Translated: CASSKVTTGDTIYF.

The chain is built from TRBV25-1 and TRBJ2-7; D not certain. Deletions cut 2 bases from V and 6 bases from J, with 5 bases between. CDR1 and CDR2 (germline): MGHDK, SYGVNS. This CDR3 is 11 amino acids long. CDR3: CASSEVGEQYF. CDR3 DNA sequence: TGTGCCAGCAGTGAAGTCGGCGAGCAGTACTTC.

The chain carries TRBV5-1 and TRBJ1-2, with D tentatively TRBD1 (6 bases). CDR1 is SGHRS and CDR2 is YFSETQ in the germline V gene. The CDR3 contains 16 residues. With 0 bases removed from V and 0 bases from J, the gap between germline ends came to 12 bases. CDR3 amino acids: CASSLAGVRANYGYTF. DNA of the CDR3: TGCGCCAGCAGCTTGGCAGGGGTCAGAGCTAACTATGGCTACACCTTC.

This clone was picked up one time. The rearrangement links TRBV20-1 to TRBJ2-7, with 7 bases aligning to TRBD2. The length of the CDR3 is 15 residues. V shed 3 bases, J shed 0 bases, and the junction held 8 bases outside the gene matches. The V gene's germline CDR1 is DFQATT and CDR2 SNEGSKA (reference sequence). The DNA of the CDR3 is TGCAGTGCTAGTAACCCTAGCGGAGGCTCCTACGAGCAGTACTTC. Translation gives CSASNPSGGSYEQYF.

Written as DNA, the CDR3 is TGTGCCAGCAGCAATTCCCCTGGGACAGGGTATCAGTATTTT. It yields the protein CASSNSPGTGYQYF. The chain recombines TRBV14 with TRBJ2-3; 9 nucleotides match TRBD1. Germline V gives CDR1 SGHDN, CDR2 FVKESK. V dropped 5 bases and J dropped 12; count of bases not matched to a gene: 12. The length of the CDR3 is 14 residues.

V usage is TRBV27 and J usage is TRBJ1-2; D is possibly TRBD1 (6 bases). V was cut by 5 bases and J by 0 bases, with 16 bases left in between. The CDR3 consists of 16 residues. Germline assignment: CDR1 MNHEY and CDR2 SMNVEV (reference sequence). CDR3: CASSPADRLPNYGYTF. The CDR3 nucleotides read TGTGCCAGCAGTCCGGCAGACAGGCTACCTAACTATGGCTACACCTTC.

Here the CDR3 reads CASSRPTSGGYNEQFF. Here the CDR3 DNA reads TGTGCCAGCAGTCGACCTACTAGCGGGGGATACAATGAGCAGTTCTTC. The V call is TRBV6-6, the J call TRBJ2-1; 11 bases fit TRBD2. The germline CDR1 and CDR2 sequences are MNHNY and SVGAGI (reference sequence). The CDR3 loop spans 16 amino acids. After removal of 5 bases from V and 4 bases from J, the junction contained 7 bases not matched to a gene.

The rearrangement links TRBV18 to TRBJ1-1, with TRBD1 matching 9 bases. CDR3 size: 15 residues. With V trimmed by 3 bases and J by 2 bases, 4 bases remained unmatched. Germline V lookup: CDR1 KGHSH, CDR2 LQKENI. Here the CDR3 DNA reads TGTGCCAGCTCACCCCGGACAGGGGTAAACACTGAAGCTTTCTTT. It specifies CASSPRTGVNTEAFF.

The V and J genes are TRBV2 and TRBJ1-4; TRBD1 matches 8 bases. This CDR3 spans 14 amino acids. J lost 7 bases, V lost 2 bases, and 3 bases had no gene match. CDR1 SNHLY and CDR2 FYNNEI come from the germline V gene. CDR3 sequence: CASSESRGREKLFF. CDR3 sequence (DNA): TGTGCCAGCAGTGAATCCAGGGGGCGTGAAAAACTGTTTTTT.

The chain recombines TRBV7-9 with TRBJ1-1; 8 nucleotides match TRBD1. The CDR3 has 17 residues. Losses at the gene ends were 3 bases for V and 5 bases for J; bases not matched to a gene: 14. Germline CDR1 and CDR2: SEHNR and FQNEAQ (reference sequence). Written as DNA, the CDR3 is TGTGCCAGCAGCTTCTCCGGGACAGGAGCAACAGGGACTGAAGCTTTCTTT. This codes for CASSFSGTGATGTEAFF.

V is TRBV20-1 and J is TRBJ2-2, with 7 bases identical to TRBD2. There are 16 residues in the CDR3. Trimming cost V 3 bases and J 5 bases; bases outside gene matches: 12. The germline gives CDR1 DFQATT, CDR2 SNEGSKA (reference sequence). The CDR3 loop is CSASGDSGVGTGELFF. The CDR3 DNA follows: TGCAGTGCTAGTGGCGACAGCGGGGTCGGTACCGGGGAGCTGTTTTTT.